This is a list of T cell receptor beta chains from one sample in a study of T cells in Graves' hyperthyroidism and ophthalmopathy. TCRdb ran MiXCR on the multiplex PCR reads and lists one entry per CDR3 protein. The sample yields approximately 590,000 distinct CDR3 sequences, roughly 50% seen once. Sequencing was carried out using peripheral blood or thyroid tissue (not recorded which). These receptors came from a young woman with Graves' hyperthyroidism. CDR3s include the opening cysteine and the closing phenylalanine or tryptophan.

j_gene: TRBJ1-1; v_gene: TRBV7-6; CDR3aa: CASADREDTEAFF
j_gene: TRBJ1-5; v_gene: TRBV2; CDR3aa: CASSESEEQPQHF
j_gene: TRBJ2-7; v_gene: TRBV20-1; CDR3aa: CSAEGLAAYEQYF
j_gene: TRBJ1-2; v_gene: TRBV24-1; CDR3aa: CATGSGGAIGGYTF
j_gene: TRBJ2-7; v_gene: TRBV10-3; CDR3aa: CAISPGQANYEQYF
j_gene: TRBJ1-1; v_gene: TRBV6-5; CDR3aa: CASSKTSGTEAFF
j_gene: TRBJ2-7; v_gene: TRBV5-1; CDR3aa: CASSEDGTGSYEQYF
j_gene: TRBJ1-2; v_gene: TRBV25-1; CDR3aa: CASSEVGRQGYGYTF
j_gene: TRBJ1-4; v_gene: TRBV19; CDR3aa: CASSGQLLADEKLFF
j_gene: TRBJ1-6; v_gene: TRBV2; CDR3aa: CARVDRGNSPLHF